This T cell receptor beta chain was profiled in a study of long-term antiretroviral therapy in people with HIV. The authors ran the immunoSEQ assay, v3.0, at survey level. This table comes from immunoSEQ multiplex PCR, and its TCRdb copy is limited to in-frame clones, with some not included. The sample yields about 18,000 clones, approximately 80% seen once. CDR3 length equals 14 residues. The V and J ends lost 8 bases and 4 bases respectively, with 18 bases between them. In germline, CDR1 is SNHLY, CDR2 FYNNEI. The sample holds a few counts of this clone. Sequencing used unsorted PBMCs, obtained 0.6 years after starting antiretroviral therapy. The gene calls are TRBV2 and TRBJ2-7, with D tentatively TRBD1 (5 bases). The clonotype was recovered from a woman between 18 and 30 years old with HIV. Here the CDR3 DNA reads TGTGCCAGCTTGGTGCCGGACACGAGATACGAGCAGTACTTC. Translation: CASLVPDTRYEQYF.